This T cell receptor beta chain was observed in a study of CD8 T cell repertoires and HIV-1 epitope variants. Produced via immunoSEQ multiplex PCR; TCRdb's table is partial and in-frame only. The top ten clones hold about 47% of a sample with roughly 5,000 clones, about three fifths of them seen once. The CDR3 length is 14 residues. Between the trimmed V and J ends, which lost 4 bases and 0 bases, there was a span of 9 bases. Germline V gene sequence: CDR1 KGHSY, CDR2 FQNENV. Comment on this clone: The antigen is undetermined.

The sequence derives from a male donor with HIV. The V and J genes are TRBV16 and TRBJ1-1; D uncertain. The sample was cultured CD8+ T cells derived from PBMCs. CDR3 sequence: CASSLNTLNTEAFF. The CDR3 DNA sequence: TGTGCCAGCAGCCTAAATACTTTGAACACTGAAGCTTTCTTT.